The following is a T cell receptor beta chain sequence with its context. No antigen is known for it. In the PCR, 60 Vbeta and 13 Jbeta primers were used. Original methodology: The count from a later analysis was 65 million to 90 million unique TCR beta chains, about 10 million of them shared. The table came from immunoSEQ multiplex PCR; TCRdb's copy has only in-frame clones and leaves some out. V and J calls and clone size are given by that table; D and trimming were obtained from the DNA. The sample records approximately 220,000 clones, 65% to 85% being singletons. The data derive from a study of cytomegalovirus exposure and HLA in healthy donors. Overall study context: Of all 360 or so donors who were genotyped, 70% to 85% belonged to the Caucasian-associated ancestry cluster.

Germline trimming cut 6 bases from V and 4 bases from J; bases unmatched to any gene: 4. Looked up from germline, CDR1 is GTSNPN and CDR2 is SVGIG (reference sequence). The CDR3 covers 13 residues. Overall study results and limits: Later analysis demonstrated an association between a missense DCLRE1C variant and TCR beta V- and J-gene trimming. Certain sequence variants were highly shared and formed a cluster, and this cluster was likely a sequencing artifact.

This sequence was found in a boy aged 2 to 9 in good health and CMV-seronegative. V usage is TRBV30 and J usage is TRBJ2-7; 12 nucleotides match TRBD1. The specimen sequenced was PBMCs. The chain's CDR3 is CACRDRGRYEQYF. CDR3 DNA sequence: TGTGCCTGTAGGGACAGGGGGCGGTACGAGCAGTACTTC.